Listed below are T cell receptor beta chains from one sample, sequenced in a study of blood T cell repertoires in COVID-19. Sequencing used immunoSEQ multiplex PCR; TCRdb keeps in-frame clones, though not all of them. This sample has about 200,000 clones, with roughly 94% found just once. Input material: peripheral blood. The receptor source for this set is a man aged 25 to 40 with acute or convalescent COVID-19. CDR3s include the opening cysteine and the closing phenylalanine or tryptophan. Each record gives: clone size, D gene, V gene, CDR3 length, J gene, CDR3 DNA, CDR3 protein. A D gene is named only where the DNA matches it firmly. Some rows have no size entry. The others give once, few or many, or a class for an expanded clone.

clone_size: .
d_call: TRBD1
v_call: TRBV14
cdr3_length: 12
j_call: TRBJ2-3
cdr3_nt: TGTGCCAGCAGCCCTGACAGGGGAACGCAGTATTTT
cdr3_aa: CASSPDRGTQYF

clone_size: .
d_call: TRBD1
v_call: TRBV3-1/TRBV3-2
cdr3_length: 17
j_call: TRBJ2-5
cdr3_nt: TGTGCCAGCAGCCAGGGGGACAGAAGAAGTTACCAAGAGACCCAGTACTTC
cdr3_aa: CASSQGDRRSYQETQYF

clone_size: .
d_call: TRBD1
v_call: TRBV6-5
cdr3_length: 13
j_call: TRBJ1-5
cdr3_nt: TGTGCCGGGGGGAGACAGGGTGATCAGCCCCAGCATTTT
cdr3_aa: CAGGRQGDQPQHF

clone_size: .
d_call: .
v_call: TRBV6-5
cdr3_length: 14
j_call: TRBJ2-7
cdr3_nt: TGTGCCAGCAGGGGGCGGGACAGCTCCTACGAGCAGTACTTC
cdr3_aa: CASRGRDSSYEQYF

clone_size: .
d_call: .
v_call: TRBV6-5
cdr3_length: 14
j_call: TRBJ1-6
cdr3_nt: TGTGCCAGCAGTCCACAGGGACCTAATTCACCCCTCCACTTT
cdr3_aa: CASSPQGPNSPLHF

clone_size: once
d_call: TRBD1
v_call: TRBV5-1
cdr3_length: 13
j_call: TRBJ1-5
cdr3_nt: TGCGCCAGCAGAGAACAGGGGGATCAGCCCCAGCATTTT
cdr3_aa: CASREQGDQPQHF

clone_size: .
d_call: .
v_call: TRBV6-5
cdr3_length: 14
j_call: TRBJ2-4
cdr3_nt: TGTGCCAGCAGTTCTCTGTCCCTGAGTGGCATTCAGTACTTC
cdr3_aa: CASSSLSLSGIQYF

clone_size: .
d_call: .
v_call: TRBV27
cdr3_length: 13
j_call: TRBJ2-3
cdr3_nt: TGTGCCAGCAGTTGGCAAATTCGAGATACGCAGTATTTT
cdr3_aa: CASSWQIRDTQYF

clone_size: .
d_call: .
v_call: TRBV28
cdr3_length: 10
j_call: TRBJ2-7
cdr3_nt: TGTGCCAGCGGGCCCTACGAGCAGTACTTC
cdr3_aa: CASGPYEQYF

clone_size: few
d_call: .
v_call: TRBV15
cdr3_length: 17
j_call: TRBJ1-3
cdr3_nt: TGTGCCACCAGCAGAGGGGGTCGACAGAACTCTGGAAACACCATATATTTT
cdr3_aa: CATSRGGRQNSGNTIYF

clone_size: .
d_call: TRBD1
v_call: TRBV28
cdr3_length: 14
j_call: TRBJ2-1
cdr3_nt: TGTGCCAGCAGTTGGGGACAGGTCTACAATGAGCAGTTCTTC
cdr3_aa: CASSWGQVYNEQFF

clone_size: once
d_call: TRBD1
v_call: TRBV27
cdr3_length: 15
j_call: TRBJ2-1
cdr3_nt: TGTGCCAGCACCAAAGGGGACAGGGGGCGAGCTGAGCAGTTCTTC
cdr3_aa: CASTKGDRGRAEQFF

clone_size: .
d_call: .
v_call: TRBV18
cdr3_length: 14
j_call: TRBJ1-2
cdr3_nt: TGTGCCAGCTCACCCCAAGGGGAAATCTATGGCTACACCTTC
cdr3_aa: CASSPQGEIYGYTF

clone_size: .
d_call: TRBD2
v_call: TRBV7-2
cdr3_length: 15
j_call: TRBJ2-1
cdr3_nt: TGTGCCAGCAGCCGTAGCGGGGGAAAAAACAATGAGCAGTTCTTC
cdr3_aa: CASSRSGGKNNEQFF

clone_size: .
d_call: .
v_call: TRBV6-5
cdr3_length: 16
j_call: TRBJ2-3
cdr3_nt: TGTGCCAGCAGTTACTCCTGGACTTCCTCCACAGATACGCAGTATTTT
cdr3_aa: CASSYSWTSSTDTQYF

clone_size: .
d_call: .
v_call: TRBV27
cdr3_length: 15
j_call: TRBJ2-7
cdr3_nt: TGTGCCAGCAGTTTATACGGGCAGGGGGGCGACGAGCAGTACTTC
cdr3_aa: CASSLYGQGGDEQYF

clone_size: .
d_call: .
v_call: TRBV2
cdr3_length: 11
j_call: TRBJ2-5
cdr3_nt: TGTGCCAGCAGTCCCCGGGAGACCCAGTACTTC
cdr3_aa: CASSPRETQYF

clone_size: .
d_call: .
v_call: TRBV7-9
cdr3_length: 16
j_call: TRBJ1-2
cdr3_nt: TGTGCCAGCAGCTTAGCCTCGGGAGGTGGCGACTATGGCTACACCTTC
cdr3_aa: CASSLASGGGDYGYTF

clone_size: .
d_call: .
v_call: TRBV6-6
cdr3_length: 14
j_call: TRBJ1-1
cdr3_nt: TGTGCCAGCAGTCTCATGGGACAGAACACTGAAGCTTTCTTT
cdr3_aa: CASSLMGQNTEAFF

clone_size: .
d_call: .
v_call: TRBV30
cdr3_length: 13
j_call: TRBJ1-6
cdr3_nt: TGTGCCTGGAGGAATCAAGCCAATTCACCCCTCCACTTT
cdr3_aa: CAWRNQANSPLHF

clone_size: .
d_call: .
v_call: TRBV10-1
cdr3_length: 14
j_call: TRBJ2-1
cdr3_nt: TGCGCCAGCAGTGATAGGGGGGGGGTACATGAGCAGTTCTTC
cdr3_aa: CASSDRGGVHEQFF

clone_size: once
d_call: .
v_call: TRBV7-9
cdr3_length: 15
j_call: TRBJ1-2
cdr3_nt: TGTGCCAGCAGACTAACGGGGGGTCAGCACTATGGCTACACCTTC
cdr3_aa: CASRLTGGQHYGYTF

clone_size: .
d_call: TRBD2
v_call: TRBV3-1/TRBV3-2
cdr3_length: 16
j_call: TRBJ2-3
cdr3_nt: TGTGCCAGCAGCCCGGGGACTAGCGGGAGCACAGATACGCAGTATTTT
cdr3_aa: CASSPGTSGSTDTQYF

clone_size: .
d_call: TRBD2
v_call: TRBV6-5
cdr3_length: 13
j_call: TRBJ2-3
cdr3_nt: TGTGCCAGCAGACCTGGGGGGGGTACCACGCAGTATTTT
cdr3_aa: CASRPGGGTTQYF